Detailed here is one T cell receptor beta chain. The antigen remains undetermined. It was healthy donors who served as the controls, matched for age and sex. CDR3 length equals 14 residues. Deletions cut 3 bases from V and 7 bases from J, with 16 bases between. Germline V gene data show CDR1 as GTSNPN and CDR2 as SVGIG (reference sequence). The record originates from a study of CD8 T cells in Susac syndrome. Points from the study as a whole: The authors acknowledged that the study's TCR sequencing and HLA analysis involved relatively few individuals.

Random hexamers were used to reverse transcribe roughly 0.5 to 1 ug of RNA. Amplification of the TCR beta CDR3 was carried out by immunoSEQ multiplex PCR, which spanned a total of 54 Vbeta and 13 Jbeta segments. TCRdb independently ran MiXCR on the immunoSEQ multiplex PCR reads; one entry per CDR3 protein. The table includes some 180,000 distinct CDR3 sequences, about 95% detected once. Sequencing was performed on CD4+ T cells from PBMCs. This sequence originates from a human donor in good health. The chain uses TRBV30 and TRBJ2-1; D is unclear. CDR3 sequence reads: CAWRGAIKPNEQFF. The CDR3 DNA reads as TGTGCCTGGAGAGGAGCGATAAAACCAAATGAGCAGTTCTTC. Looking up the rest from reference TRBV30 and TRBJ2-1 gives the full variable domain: SQTIHQWPATLVQPVGSPLSLECTVEGTSNPNLYWYRQAAGRGLQLLFYSVGIGQISSEVPQNLSASRPQDRQFILSSKKLLLSDSGFYLCAWRGAIKPNEQFFGPGTRLTVL.